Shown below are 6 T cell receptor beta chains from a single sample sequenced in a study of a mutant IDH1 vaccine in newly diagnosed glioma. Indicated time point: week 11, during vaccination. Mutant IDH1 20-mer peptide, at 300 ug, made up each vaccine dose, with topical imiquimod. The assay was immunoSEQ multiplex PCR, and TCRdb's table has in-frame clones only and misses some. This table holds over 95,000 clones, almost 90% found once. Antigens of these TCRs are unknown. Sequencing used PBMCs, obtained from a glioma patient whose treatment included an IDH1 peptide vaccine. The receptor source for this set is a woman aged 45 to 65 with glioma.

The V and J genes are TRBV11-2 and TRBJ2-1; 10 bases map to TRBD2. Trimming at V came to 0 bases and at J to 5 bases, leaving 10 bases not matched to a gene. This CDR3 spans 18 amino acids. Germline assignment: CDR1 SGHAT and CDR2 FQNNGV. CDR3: CASSLDQEREGTDNEQFF. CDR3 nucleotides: TGTGCCAGCAGCTTAGATCAGGAGCGGGAGGGCACAGACAATGAGCAGTTCTTC.

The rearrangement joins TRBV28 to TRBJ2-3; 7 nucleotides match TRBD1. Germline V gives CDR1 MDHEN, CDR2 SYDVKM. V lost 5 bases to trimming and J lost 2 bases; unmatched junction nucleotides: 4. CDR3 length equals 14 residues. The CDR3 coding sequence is TGTGCCAGCAGTAGAGACAGGGTCACAGATACGCAGTATTTT. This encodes CASSRDRVTDTQYF.

In DNA, the CDR3 is TGTGCCAGCAGTTCGAAACTGGGCCTTTCGAACACTGAAGCTTTCTTT. It codes for CASSSKLGLSNTEAFF. V usage is TRBV27 and J usage is TRBJ1-1, with D unresolved. V lost 4 bases, J lost 1 base, and 16 bases lay in between. CDR1 MNHEY and CDR2 SMNVEV come from the germline V gene (reference sequence). CDR3 length: 16 residues.

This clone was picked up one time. This CDR3 reads CASSIRDYQETQYF. As DNA, the CDR3 is TGTGCCAGTAGTATAAGAGACTACCAAGAGACCCAGTACTTC. The rearrangement joins TRBV19 to TRBJ2-5, with no clear D. V was pared by 2 bases and J by 0 bases, with 7 bases between. The CDR3 sequence is 14 residues long. Germline assignment: CDR1 LNHDA and CDR2 SQIVND (reference sequence). The variable domain in full, completed from reference TRBV19 and TRBJ2-5, reads DGGITQSPKYLFRKEGQNVTLSCEQNLNHDAMYWYRQDPGQGLRLIYYSQIVNDFQKGDIAEGYSVSREKKESFPLTVTSAQKNPTAFYLCASSIRDYQETQYFGPGTRLLVL.

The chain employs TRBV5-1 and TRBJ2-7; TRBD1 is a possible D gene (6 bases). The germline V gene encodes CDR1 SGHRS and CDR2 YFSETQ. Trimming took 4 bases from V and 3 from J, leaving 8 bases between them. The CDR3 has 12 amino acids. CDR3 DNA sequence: TGCGCCAGCAGCCCACAGGGCTACGAGCAGTACTTC. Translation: CASSPQGYEQYF.

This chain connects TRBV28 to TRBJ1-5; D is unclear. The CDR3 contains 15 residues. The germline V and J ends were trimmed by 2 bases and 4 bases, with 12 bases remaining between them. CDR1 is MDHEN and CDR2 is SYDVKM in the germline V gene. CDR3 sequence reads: CASSLTVQMNQPQHF. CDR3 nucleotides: TGTGCCAGCAGTTTAACAGTCCAAATGAATCAGCCCCAGCATTTT.